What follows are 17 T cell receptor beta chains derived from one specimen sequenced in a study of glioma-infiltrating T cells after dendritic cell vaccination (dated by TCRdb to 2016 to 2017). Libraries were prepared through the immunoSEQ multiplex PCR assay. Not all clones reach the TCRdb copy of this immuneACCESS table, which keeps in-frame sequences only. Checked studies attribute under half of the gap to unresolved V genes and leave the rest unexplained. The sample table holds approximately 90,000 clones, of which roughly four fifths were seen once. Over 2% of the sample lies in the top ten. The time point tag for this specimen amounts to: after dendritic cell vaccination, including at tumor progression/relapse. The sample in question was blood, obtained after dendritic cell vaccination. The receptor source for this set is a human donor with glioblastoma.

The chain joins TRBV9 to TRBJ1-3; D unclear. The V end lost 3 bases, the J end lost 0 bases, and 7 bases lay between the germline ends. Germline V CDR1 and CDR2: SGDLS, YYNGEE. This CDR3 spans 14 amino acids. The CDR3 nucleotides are TGTGCCAGCAGCGGGCAGATCTCTGGAAACACCATATATTTT. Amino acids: CASSGQISGNTIYF.

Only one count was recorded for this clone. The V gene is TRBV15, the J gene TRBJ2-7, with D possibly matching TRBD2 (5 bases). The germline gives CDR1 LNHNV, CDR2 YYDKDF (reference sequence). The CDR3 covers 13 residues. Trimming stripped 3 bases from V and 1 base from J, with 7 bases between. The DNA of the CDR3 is TGTGCCACCAGCAGTCGGACTTCCTACGAGCAGTACGTC. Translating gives CATSSRTSYEQYV.

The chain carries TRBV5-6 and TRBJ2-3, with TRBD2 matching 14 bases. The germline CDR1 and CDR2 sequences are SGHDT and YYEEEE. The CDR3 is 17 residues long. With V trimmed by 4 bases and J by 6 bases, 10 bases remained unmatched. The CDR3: CASSIGTSGSSRDTQYF. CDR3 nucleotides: TGTGCCAGCAGCATCGGGACTAGCGGGAGTTCTCGGGATACGCAGTATTTT.

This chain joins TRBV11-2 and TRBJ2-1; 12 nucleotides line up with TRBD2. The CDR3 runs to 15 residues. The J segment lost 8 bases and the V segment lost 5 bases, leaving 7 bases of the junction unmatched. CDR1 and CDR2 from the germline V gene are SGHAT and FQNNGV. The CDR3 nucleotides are TGTGCCAGCAGCCCCCTAGCGGGGGGGCGATATGAGCAGTTCTTC. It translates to CASSPLAGGRYEQFF.

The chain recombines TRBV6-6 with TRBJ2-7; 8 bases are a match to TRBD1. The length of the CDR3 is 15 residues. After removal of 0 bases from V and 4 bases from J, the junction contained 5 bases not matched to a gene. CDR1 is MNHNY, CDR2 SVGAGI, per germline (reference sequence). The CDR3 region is CASSYSSQGAYEQYF. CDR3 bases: TGTGCCAGCAGTTACTCGAGTCAGGGGGCGTACGAGCAGTACTTC.

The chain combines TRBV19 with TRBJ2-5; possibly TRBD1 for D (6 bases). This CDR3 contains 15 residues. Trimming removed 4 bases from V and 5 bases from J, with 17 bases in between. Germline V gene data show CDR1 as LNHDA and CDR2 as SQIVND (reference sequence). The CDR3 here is CASSRSTGFPETQYF. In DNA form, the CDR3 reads TGTGCCAGTAGTAGGTCTACAGGGTTTCCGGAGACCCAGTACTTC.

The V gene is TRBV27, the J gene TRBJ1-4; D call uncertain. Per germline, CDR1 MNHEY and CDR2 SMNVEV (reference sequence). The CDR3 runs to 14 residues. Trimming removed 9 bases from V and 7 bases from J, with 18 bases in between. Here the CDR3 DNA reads TGTGCCAGTAGTCTCCGGGGAGGTGGTGAAAAACTGTTTTTT. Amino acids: CASSLRGGGEKLFF.

CDR3 loop: CASSLNGGLGETQYF. The CDR3 DNA reads as TGTGCCAGCAGCTTAAACGGGGGGCTCGGGGAGACCCAGTACTTC. The V and J genes are TRBV11-2 and TRBJ2-5; D possibly corresponds to TRBD2 (7 bases). V was pared by 2 bases and J by 5 bases, with 15 bases between. The germline gives CDR1 SGHAT, CDR2 FQNNGV. There are 15 residues in the CDR3.

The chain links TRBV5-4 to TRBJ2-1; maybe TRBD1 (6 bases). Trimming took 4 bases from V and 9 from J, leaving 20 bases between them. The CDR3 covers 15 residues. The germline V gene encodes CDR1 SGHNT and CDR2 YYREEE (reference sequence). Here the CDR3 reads CASSPAGVRRSEQFF. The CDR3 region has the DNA TGTGCCAGCAGCCCGGCAGGGGTAAGGAGGAGTGAGCAGTTCTTC.

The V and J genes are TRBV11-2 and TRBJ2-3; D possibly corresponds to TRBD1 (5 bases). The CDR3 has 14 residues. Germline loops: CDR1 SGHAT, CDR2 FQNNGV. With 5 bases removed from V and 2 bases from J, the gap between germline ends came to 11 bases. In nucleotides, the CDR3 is TGTGCCAGCAGCCGACAGTATCACACAGATACGCAGTATTTT. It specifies CASSRQYHTDTQYF.

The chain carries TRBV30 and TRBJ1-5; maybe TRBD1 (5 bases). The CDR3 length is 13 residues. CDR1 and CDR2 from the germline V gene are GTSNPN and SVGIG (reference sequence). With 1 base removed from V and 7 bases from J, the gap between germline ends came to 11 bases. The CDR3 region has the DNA TGTGCCTGGAGTGGAGGAGACAGCCAGCCCCAGCATTTT. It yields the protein CAWSGGDSQPQHF.

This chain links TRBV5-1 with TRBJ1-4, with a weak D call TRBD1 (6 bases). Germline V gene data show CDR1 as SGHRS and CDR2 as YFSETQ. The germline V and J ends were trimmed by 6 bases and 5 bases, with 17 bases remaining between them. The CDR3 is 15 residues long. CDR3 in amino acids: CASIVPTRGNEKLFF. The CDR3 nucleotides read TGCGCCAGCATAGTCCCAACGAGGGGGAATGAAAAACTGTTTTTT.

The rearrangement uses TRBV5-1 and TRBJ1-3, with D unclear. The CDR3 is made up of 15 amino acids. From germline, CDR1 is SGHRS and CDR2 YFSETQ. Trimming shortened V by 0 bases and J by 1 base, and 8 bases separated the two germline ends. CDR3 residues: CASSLEAGSGNTIYF. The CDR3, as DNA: TGCGCCAGCAGCTTGGAGGCCGGGTCTGGAAACACCATATATTTT.

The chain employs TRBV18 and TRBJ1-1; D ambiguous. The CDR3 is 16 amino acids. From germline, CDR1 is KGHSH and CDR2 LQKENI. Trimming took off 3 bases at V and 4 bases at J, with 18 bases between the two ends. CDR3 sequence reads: CASSPNSAAEATEAFF. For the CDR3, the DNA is TGTGCCAGCTCACCTAATTCTGCCGCCGAGGCCACTGAAGCTTTCTTT.

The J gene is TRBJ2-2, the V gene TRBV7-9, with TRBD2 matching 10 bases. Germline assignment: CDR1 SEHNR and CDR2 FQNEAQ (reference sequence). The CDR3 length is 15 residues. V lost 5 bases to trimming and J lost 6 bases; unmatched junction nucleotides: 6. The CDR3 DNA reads TGTGCCAGCAGCCCCCCAGCGGGAGGGTCCGGGGAGCTGTTTTTT. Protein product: CASSPPAGGSGELFF.

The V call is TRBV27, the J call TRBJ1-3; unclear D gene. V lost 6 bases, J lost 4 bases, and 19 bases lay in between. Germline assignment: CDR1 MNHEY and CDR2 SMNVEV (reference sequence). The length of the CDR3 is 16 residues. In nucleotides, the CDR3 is TGTGCCAGCAGGGACTATTTTGATGCAGGAGGAAACACCATATATTTT. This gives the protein CASRDYFDAGGNTIYF.

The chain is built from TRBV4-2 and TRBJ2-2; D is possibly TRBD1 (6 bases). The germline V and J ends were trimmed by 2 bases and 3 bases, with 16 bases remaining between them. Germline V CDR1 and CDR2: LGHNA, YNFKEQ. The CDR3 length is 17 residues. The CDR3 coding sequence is TGTGCCAGCAGCCAACCTGGACAGTCTGGGGACACCGGGGAGCTGTTTTTT. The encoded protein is CASSQPGQSGDTGELFF.